Listed below are T cell receptor beta chains from one sample, sequenced in a study of CD8+ T cells in alopecia areata. Sequenced by immunoSEQ multiplex PCR; TCRdb stores in-frame clones only, minus some. The data contain around 210,000 clones, roughly 50% of them seen just once; the ten biggest clones take up 4.5% to 6%. The sequenced material came from CD8+ T cells sorted from blood. The receptors shown here come from a human donor in good health. Both conserved end residues are part of each CDR3. Fields, in order: clone size, D gene, V gene, J gene, CDR3 DNA, CDR3 protein. The D gene is left open where the match is weak. Size values are once, few and many counts, or a class for expanded clones, and some rows have none.

>NA|NA|TRBV5-1|TRBJ2-5
TGCGCCAGCAGGGACCAAGAGACCCAGTACTTC
CASRDQETQYF
>NA|NA|TRBV19|TRBJ1-6
TGTGCCAGTAGTACGCTGACAGCCGCGGATAATTCACCCCTCCACTTT
CASSTLTAADNSPLHF
>few|NA|TRBV27|TRBJ1-1
TGTGCCAGCAGTCCCCGTTTGGGGTCCAAAGCTTTCTTT
CASSPRLGSKAFF
>NA|NA|TRBV4-1|TRBJ1-1
TGCGCCAGCAGCCCGCAGGCTGACATGAACACTGAAGCTTTCTTT
CASSPQADMNTEAFF
>NA|NA|TRBV13|TRBJ1-1
TGTGCCAGCAGCTTAGTAGTCGGGGCTGGTGAAGCTTTCTTT
CASSLVVGAGEAFF
>NA|NA|TRBV30|TRBJ2-5
TGTGCCTGGAGTTCCTCGAGAACCTCTAAAGAGACCCAGTACTTC
CAWSSSRTSKETQYF
>NA|NA|TRBV5-1|TRBJ2-5
TGCGCCAGCAGGTTGAGTGGAGAGACCCAGTACTTC
CASRLSGETQYF
>NA|TRBD1|TRBV6-4|TRBJ2-5
TGTGCCAGCAGTGCGGGACAGGGGGTTGAGACCCAGTACTTC
CASSAGQGVETQYF
>few|TRBD2|TRBV7-8|TRBJ2-2
TGTGCCAGCAGCTCAGCGGGAGGGAGTATCGGGGAGCTGTTTTTT
CASSSAGGSIGELFF
>NA|NA|TRBV13|TRBJ2-7
TGTGCCAGCAGCTCGACGGACTCACCCCGGGGTGAGCAGTACTTC
CASSSTDSPRGEQYF
>once|TRBD2|TRBV13|TRBJ2-5
TGTGCCAGCAGTTCTGGACTAGCGAGTTACCAAGAGACCCAGTACTTC
CASSSGLASYQETQYF
>once|NA|TRBV4-1|TRBJ2-7
TGCGCCAGCAGCCAAGACAGGGGGGGAGTCGAGCAGTACTTC
CASSQDRGGVEQYF
>few|NA|TRBV7-9|TRBJ1-6
TGTGCCATCAGAGTTCGGGCAGATAATTCACCCCTCCACTTT
CAIRVRADNSPLHF
>NA|NA|TRBV4-1|TRBJ1-2
TGCGCCAGCAGCCAAGATCCCTACTTGGGGTCCAGTAACTATGGCTACACCTTC
CASSQDPYLGSSNYGYTF
>NA|NA|TRBV7-4|TRBJ2-3
TGTGCCAGCAGCTTTCCGGGACGCCGCACAGATACGCAGTATTTT
CASSFPGRRTDTQYF
>few|NA|TRBV27|TRBJ2-2
TGTGCCAGCAGTTTAATGGAGGGAACCGGGGAGCTGTTTTTT
CASSLMEGTGELFF
>NA|NA|TRBV12-5|TRBJ2-7
TGTGCTAGTGCCCAGGACCGGGGGGAGCAGTACTTC
CASAQDRGEQYF
>few|TRBD1|TRBV28|TRBJ1-5
TGTGCCAGCAGTGCCGGCAGGGGGGGCAATCAGCCCCAGCATTTT
CASSAGRGGNQPQHF
>NA|TRBD1|TRBV7-6|TRBJ2-7
TGTGCCAGCAGCTTTGTACAGGGGGCCCACGAGCAGTACTTC
CASSFVQGAHEQYF
>NA|NA|TRBV5-1|TRBJ2-2
TGCGCCAGCAGCGACCAGGTCACCTTGAACACCGGGGAGCTGTTTTTT
CASSDQVTLNTGELFF
>NA|NA|TRBV5-1|TRBJ1-1
TGCGCCAGCACAATGGACACTGAAGCTTTCTTT
CASTMDTEAFF
>few|TRBD1|TRBV29-1|TRBJ2-1
TGCAGCGTTGACACGACAGGGAACCCCTACAATGAGCAGTTCTTC
CSVDTTGNPYNEQFF
>NA|NA|TRBV30|TRBJ2-2
TGTGCCTGGATGCCCCTGATCGGGGAGCTGTTTTTT
CAWMPLIGELFF
>NA|NA|TRBV7-9|TRBJ2-5
TGTGCCAGCAGCCCTGAGCATGGCGGGGACCAAGAGACCCAGTACTTC
CASSPEHGGDQETQYF
>NA|TRBD2|TRBV4-1|TRBJ2-3
TGCGCCAGCAGCCAAGTCACTAGCGGTCGGGCAGATACGCAGTATTTT
CASSQVTSGRADTQYF
>NA|NA|TRBV4-1|TRBJ1-1
TGCGCCAGCAGCCAAGGACAAAACACTGAAGCTTTCTTT
CASSQGQNTEAFF
>few|NA|TRBV10-3|TRBJ2-5
TGTGCCATCAGCGATAGTCGGTTAGTCCAGTACTTC
CAISDSRLVQYF
>few|NA|TRBV7-9|TRBJ2-7
TGTGCCAGCAGCTTGGGACAATTTGTGGAGCAGTACTTC
CASSLGQFVEQYF
>few|NA|TRBV29-1|TRBJ2-3
TGCAGCGTTCTTGGCCTCTCTAGCACAGATACGCAGTATTTT
CSVLGLSSTDTQYF
>NA|TRBD1|TRBV5-6|TRBJ2-7
TGTGCCAGCAGCCCCGGGACAGGGGAGTCTCCGTACTTC
CASSPGTGESPYF
>NA|NA|TRBV11-2|TRBJ2-3
TGTGCCAGCAGCTTACATCCCGCAGATACGCAGTATTTT
CASSLHPADTQYF
>few|TRBD1|TRBV6-1|TRBJ2-3
TGTGCCAGCAGTGGCATCACAGGGGGCCCAGATACGCAGTATTTT
CASSGITGGPDTQYF
>few|TRBD2|TRBV29-1|TRBJ2-7
TGCAGCGTAGCTCGGGAGCTAGCGGCCCCCTACGAGCAGTACTTC
CSVARELAAPYEQYF
>few|TRBD1|TRBV6-5|TRBJ2-3
TGTGCCAGCAGTGAGGGGACAGACGCAGATACGCAGTATTTT
CASSEGTDADTQYF
>NA|NA|TRBV6-5|TRBJ2-7
TGTGCCAGCAGTTACTCAGGGCAGGGCTACGAGCAGTACTTC
CASSYSGQGYEQYF
>few|NA|TRBV11-1|TRBJ2-1
TGTGCCAGCAGCTTACAGTGGTACAATGAGCAGTTCTTC
CASSLQWYNEQFF
>few|NA|TRBV27|TRBJ2-7
TGTGCCAGCAGTTTGAGACAAGCCTACGAGCAGTACTTC
CASSLRQAYEQYF
>once|TRBD1|TRBV6-5|TRBJ2-7
TGTGCCAGCACAAAACAGGGGTTCTACGAGCAGTACTTC
CASTKQGFYEQYF
>once|NA|TRBV6-1|TRBJ2-6
TGTGCCAGCAGTGACCGACAGACTGGGGCCAACGTCCTGACTTTC
CASSDRQTGANVLTF
>NA|NA|TRBV29-1|TRBJ2-7
TGCAGCGTTGAAAGGGGGGAGCGACCCTACGAGCAGTACTTC
CSVERGERPYEQYF
>NA|TRBD2|TRBV5-1|TRBJ2-5
TGCGCCAGCAGCTTCGCGGGGGGACCCCAAGAGACCCAGTACTTC
CASSFAGGPQETQYF
>NA|NA|TRBV13|TRBJ1-2
TGTGCCAGCGCAGTCGGGGGGCCAAGCTATGGCTACACCTTC
CASAVGGPSYGYTF
>NA|TRBD1|TRBV7-8|TRBJ1-5
TGTGCCAGCAGCCGAACAGGGGACGGCAATCAGCCCCAGCATTTT
CASSRTGDGNQPQHF
>NA|NA|TRBV6-5|TRBJ1-1
TGTGCCAGCAGTTACTCGAGGACAGCTCCCCACACTGAAGCTTTCTTT
CASSYSRTAPHTEAFF
>few|TRBD1|TRBV2|TRBJ2-5
TGTGCCAGCAGCGACGCAGACGAGGGGGCGGGAGAGACCCAGTACTTC
CASSDADEGAGETQYF
>NA|TRBD1|TRBV23-1|TRBJ1-6
TGCGCCAGCAGCCGGGGACAGGTGTCCCTCCACTTT
CASSRGQVSLHF